The text below deals with one T cell receptor beta chain. It lacks a known antigen. The record has no base qualities; no much larger clone is one base away. The CDR3 regions of human TCRbeta chains were subjected to immunosequencing. The authors' analysis ran thus. Repertoire TCRs were checked for matches against a reference library of SARS-CoV-2-specific TCRs that had been generated using the MIRA antigen-specificity platform. Breadth meant the fraction of unique TCRs that were SARS-CoV-2-associated, whereas depth meant the fraction of total T cells that were SARS-CoV-2-associated. Using the MIRA data, each spike-specific TCR was assigned both to the spike region to which the TCR was reactive and to a CD4 or CD8 class. Log10-transformed breadth and depth values were compared by one-way ANOVA with Sidak's multiple comparisons tests. TCRdb stores this immuneACCESS table with in-frame sequences only. Part of the clones is absent; in the studies checked, under half of the shortfall reflects unresolved V genes, and no reason is known for the rest. V, J and clone size were drawn from that table, and D and trimming were deduced from the DNA. Counted in this sample were some 84,000 clones; around 90% of them appeared once. Clones ranked in the top ten supply 11% of the sample.

Per the publication, the time point label means: about 28 days (+/-7) after the second vaccine dose. AZD1222 recipients given second doses at about 4 weeks or at about 12 weeks were pooled, since spike-specific TCR depth and breadth were not found to differ between the two schedules. Vaccinee samples were obtained from the UK trials COV001 and COV002, which included a single-blind randomized controlled phase 2/3 trial of AZD1222 (ChAdOx1 nCoV-19) in healthy adults. For TCRbeta chain sequencing, PBMC samples were collected from trial participants at day 0 and at day 28 after the second dose. This entry belongs to a study of T cell responses to AZD1222 COVID-19 vaccine (dated by TCRdb to about 2021). A note on the overall study: A total of around 240 trial participants underwent TCR sequencing, of whom 207 had received two doses of AZD1222 and some 25 had received two doses of the MenACWY control vaccine. Trial participants were enrolled into age subgroups of 18-55, 56-69 and 70-plus years, which contained about 150, 28 and 57 TCR-sequenced participants, respectively.

Relative to germline, V is 3 bases shorter and J is 6 bases shorter, with 18 bases between their ends. Per the germline V gene, MGHRA is the CDR1 and YSYEKL is the CDR2. The CDR3 holds 16 amino acids from the cysteine to the phenylalanine. The read is trimmed to its CDR3 DNA, 48 bases read in frame from base 1. On the study overall, not on this receptor specifically: After two AZD1222 doses, both the breadth and the depth of spike-specific TCRs were significantly higher than at day 0 and than in MenACWY recipients. Conclusions about previously exposed vaccinees are limited because only six or seven AZD1222 recipients were SARS-CoV-2 seropositive at baseline. Most participants were white British and females outnumbered males, and the authors suggested that clonal diversity may have been underestimated. Vaccine-associated CD4 TCRs spanned the whole spike protein, with dominant responses in regions 160-218 and 743-854. Because no samples from the day 14 peak response were available, repertoires could be characterized only after the peak T cell response. Epitopes outside the regions mutated in the B.1.351 and B.1.1.7 variants were reportedly recognized by nearly half of the unique spike-specific TCRs. In the small 56-69-year group, the increase in depth fell short of significance, most likely because of low power.

Sequencing used peripheral blood, obtained 28 days after the second AZD1222 dose. This clonotype was sampled from an adult who received the AZD1222 COVID-19 vaccine. The sequence joins TRBV4-1 to TRBJ1-5; TRBD1 is possibly the D segment (6 matching bases). The CDR3 region reads CASSQAGGASGQPQHF. The sequenced DNA: TGCGCCAGCAGCCAGGCGGGGGGGGCATCTGGTCAGCCCCAGCATTTT.